This T cell receptor beta chain is drawn from a study of blood T cell repertoires in COVID-19. About the study: COVID-19 samples from acute and convalescent phases originated in the United States, Italy and Spain. T cells, B-cell-depleted T cells, or PBMCs provided the cDNA or gDNA that served as material.

Original analysis: Estimation of nucleated cell counts relied on the amplification of reference gene primers. Profiling relied on immunoSEQ multiplex PCR, and the TCRdb table lists in-frame clones only, not all of them. The DNA gave D and trimming, while V, J and clone size come from that table. This table holds about 670,000 clones, around 89% found once. Trimming cost V 6 bases and J 6 bases; bases outside gene matches: 9. The CDR3 covers 14 residues. CDR1 is MNHEY and CDR2 is SVGAGI in the germline V gene. The chain links TRBV6-5 to TRBJ1-2, with 8 nucleotides matching TRBD1. This TCR was recovered from a woman younger than 30 with acute or convalescent COVID-19. The specimen sequenced was peripheral blood. CDR3: CASSRRTGRDGYTF. CDR3 nucleotides: TGTGCCAGCAGCCGGCGGACAGGGAGGGATGGCTACACCTTC.